The 14 T cell receptor beta chains presented below share a single source sample, sequenced in a study of CD8 T cells in ankylosing spondylitis. TCRdb re-called the 5' RACE reads with MiXCR, one entry per CDR3 protein. The table shows around 300,000 distinct CDR3 sequences, with less than 25% occurring only once. The sequencing sample was made of blood, either unsorted or a sorted T cell fraction (not recorded which). These receptors were obtained from a female donor with ankylosing spondylitis or in good health (not recorded which).

The CDR3 loop reads CASTKGGTEDNEKLFF. In DNA, the CDR3 is TGTGCCAGCACCAAGGGGGGGACCGAAGATAATGAAAAACTGTTTTTT. The rearrangement links TRBV12-3 or TRBV12-4 to TRBJ1-4; D is perhaps TRBD1 (6 bases). Trimming pared 7 bases from V and 4 bases from J, leaving 19 bases between. The CDR3 is 16 residues long.

The rearrangement links TRBV6-5 to TRBJ2-1; 7 bases are shared with TRBD1. Germline CDR1 and CDR2: MNHEY and SVGAGI. The CDR3 length is 16 residues. The V segment lost 0 bases and the J segment 6 bases; nucleotides outside the gene matches: 8. CDR3 nucleotide sequence: TGTGCCAGCAGTTACTCGAAGGGGGCGTTATCCAATGAGCAGTTCTTC. As protein: CASSYSKGALSNEQFF.

This clonotype showed up just a few times. The chain couples TRBV12-3 or TRBV12-4 to TRBJ2-1; 11 bases align to TRBD2. J lost 2 bases, V lost 4 bases, and 7 bases had no gene match. The CDR3 extends over 17 amino acids. CDR3 residues: CASSWLAGGSAYNEQFF. CDR3 DNA: TGTGCCAGCAGTTGGCTAGCGGGAGGATCGGCCTACAATGAGCAGTTCTTC.

The J gene is TRBJ2-6, the V gene TRBV7-6; D may be TRBD1 or TRBD2 (6 bases each). CDR3 length equals 19 residues. Germline V gene sequence: CDR1 SGHVS, CDR2 FNYEAQ. Trimming cost V 1 base and J 8 bases, with 24 bases left between them. In DNA, the CDR3 is TGTGCCAGCAGCTTAGGTTCTGGGGGGCACCTATTCGCGTCCAACGTCCTGACTTTC. It translates to CASSLGSGGHLFASNVLTF. Looking up the rest from reference TRBV7-6 and TRBJ2-6 gives the full variable domain: GAGVSQSPRYKVTKRGQDVALRCDPISGHVSLYWYRQALGQGPEFLTYFNYEAQQDKSGLPNDRFSAERPEGSISTLTIQRTEQRDSAMYRCASSLGSGGHLFASNVLTFGAGSRLTVL.

This rearrangement joins TRBV5-6 to TRBJ2-1; 10 bases line up with TRBD1. The CDR3 spans 15 residues. CDR1 and CDR2 from the germline V gene are SGHDT and YYEEEE. With 6 bases clipped from V and 2 bases from J, the junction kept 5 bases outside the gene matches. The CDR3 DNA reads TGTGCCAGCACCGGACAGGGGGGCACCTACAATGAGCAGTTCTTC. Translated: CASTGQGGTYNEQFF.

There are a few counts of this clonotype. The V gene is TRBV13, the J gene TRBJ2-6; 7 bases align to TRBD1. Germline V CDR1 and CDR2: PRHDT, FYEKMQ (reference sequence). With V trimmed by 5 bases and J by 4 bases, 8 bases remained unmatched. This CDR3 comprises 16 residues. The CDR3 sequence is CASSLQQGTGANVLTF. Here the CDR3 DNA reads TGTGCCAGCAGCCTTCAACAGGGGACCGGGGCCAACGTCCTGACTTTC.

J is TRBJ1-1 and V is TRBV20-1, with TRBD1 matching 7 bases. Germline V lookup: CDR1 DFQATT, CDR2 SNEGSKA (reference sequence). The CDR3 spans 16 residues. V dropped 2 bases and J dropped 3; count of bases not matched to a gene: 12. The CDR3, as DNA: TGCAGTGCTAGATCCGTAGGGGGGACAGTTTACACTGAAGCTTTCTTT. Its protein is CSARSVGGTVYTEAFF.

The chain links TRBV11-2 to TRBJ2-4; 9 nucleotides align to TRBD2. This CDR3 contains 19 residues. Germline-derived CDR1 and CDR2 are SGHAT and FQNNGV. V was clipped by 3 bases and J by 6 bases; unmatched bases: 18. Written as DNA, the CDR3 is TGTGCCAGCAGCTTTAGGAGAGCGGGAGGACCCCCGCCGGGAAACATTCAGTACTTC. Protein product: CASSFRRAGGPPPGNIQYF.

The rearrangement uses TRBV3-1 and TRBJ2-7; no definite D call. The CDR3 covers 15 residues. Trimming pared 1 base from V and 4 bases from J, leaving 14 bases between. Germline lookup yields CDR1 LGHDT and CDR2 YNNKEL (reference sequence). CDR3 nucleotide sequence: TGTGCCAGCAGCCAAGCGAGCTTCCTTCCTTACGAGCAGTACTTC. It yields the protein CASSQASFLPYEQYF.

This clonotype was counted only a few times. The CDR3 DNA sequence: TGTGCCTGGTGTAGGACCGGGGAGCTGTTTTTT. Translated, it gives CAWCRTGELFF. The chain carries TRBV30 and TRBJ2-2; D gene uncertain. CDR3 length: 11 amino acids. The V gene's germline CDR1 is GTSNPN and CDR2 SVGIG (reference sequence). The V end was cut by 5 bases, the J end by 5 bases, with 6 bases between. The full variable domain, rest sourced from reference TRBV30 and TRBJ2-2, is SQTIHQWPATLVQPVGSPLSLECTVEGTSNPNLYWYRQAAGRGLQLLFYSVGIGQISSEVPQNLSASRPQDRQFILSSKKLLLSDSGFYLCAWCRTGELFFGEGSRLTVL.

The J gene is TRBJ1-5, the V gene TRBV5-1; unclear D gene. Germline loops: CDR1 SGHRS, CDR2 YFSETQ. The CDR3 has 13 amino acids. Trimming pared 0 bases from V and 5 bases from J, leaving 6 bases between. Written as DNA, the CDR3 is TGCGCCAGCAGCTTGGTATCCGATCAGCCCCAGCATTTT. Protein product: CASSLVSDQPQHF.

The chain uses TRBV5-1 and TRBJ2-1; D remains unclear. V lost 4 bases to trimming and J lost 6 bases, with 11 bases between them. This CDR3 contains 13 residues. CDR1 is SGHRS, CDR2 YFSETQ, per germline. The CDR3 here is CASSPDGANEQFF. As DNA, the CDR3 is TGCGCCAGCAGCCCGGACGGCGCCAATGAGCAGTTCTTC.

This clonotype was recorded a few times. This chain connects TRBV3-1 to TRBJ2-6; no definite D call. The germline gives CDR1 LGHDT, CDR2 YNNKEL (reference sequence). CDR3 length: 15 residues. Trimming shortened V by 0 bases and J by 0 bases, and 3 bases separated the two germline ends. The CDR3 DNA is TGTGCCAGCAGCCAAGACCACTCTGGGGCCAACGTCCTGACTTTC. Encoded protein: CASSQDHSGANVLTF.

The chain recombines TRBV7-2 with TRBJ1-5; no firm D call. The CDR3 is 13 amino acids. The ends were cut back, 6 bases at V and 3 bases at J, with 9 bases in the middle. Germline V lookup: CDR1 SGHTA, CDR2 FQGNSA. As DNA, the CDR3 is TGTGCCAGCAGTCCAGGAGTCAATCAGCCCCAGCATTTT. Translated, it gives CASSPGVNQPQHF.